This TCR beta chain came from a study of T cells in Graves' hyperthyroidism and ophthalmopathy. The study's findings and limits: Blood samples included most of the expanded thyroid clonotypes exceeding 0.001. Ophthalmopathy, which appeared later, was predicted by the model a median roughly 6.5 months before onset.

To note about this clonotype: Its antigen is still unknown.

TCR beta CDR3 sequences were amplified from RNA transcripts. The HTBI primer set was used in a first-round RT-PCR of the TCR CDR3. MiXCR was run by TCRdb on the multiplex PCR reads, yielding one entry per CDR3 protein. The sample records about 380,000 distinct CDR3 sequences, about 14% being singletons. Among ophthalmopathy patients, the Clinical Activity Score reached at least 3, the NOSPECS grade reached at least 4, and duration remained under 3 months. This TCR was sampled from a woman in her 30s with Graves' ophthalmopathy. Sequencing input: blood.

The CDR3 DNA reads TGTGCCATCAGTGAGCCTACGGGAGAAAAACTGTTTTTT. Its translation: CAISEPTGEKLFF. V usage is TRBV10-3 and J usage is TRBJ1-4, with D hard to call. The germline V gene has CDR1 ENHRY and CDR2 SYGVKD. V was trimmed by 2 bases and J by 8 bases, leaving 9 bases between them. This CDR3 is 13 amino acids long.